The rows below give T cell receptor beta chains drawn from one sample of a study of beta chain features in type 1 diabetes. The table came from immunoSEQ multiplex PCR; TCRdb's copy has only in-frame clones and leaves some out. This table has under 50,000 clones, about half appearing once. Sequencing input: Tregs from blood. The receptor source for this set is a woman aged 18-29 years in good health. Both conserved end residues are part of each CDR3. The D gene is left open where the match is weak. Clone size appears in some rows only: once, few, many, or a class for an expanded clone.

>TRBJ2-4|TRBV6-1|15|TRBD2|few
CASRGHSGTRRIQYF
TGTGCCAGCAGGGGACATAGCGGGACCAGGAGGATTCAGTACTTC
>TRBJ2-1|TRBV5-4|15|TRBD2|.
CASSLRLAGDREQFF
TGTGCCAGCAGCTTGAGACTAGCGGGAGATCGTGAGCAGTTCTTC
>TRBJ2-1|TRBV2|15|.|few
CASSGKGITYNEQFF
TGTGCCAGCAGTGGGAAGGGGATTACCTACAATGAGCAGTTCTTC
>TRBJ1-4|TRBV7-9|15|.|few
CASSPKGGLGEKLFF
TGTGCCAGCAGCCCGAAGGGAGGATTGGGGGAAAAACTGTTTTTT
>TRBJ2-2|TRBV12-5|16|.|.
CASGLSTGFYTGELFF
TGTGCTAGTGGTTTGTCAACAGGGTTCTACACCGGGGAGCTGTTTTTT
>TRBJ1-2|TRBV28|15|TRBD1|.
CASSSTRGLGYGYTF
TGTGCCAGCAGTTCCACCAGGGGGCTCGGCTATGGCTACACCTTC
>TRBJ1-6|TRBV5-6|15|.|.
CASSLKRGMVWTLHF
TGTGCCAGCAGCTTAAAGAGGGGGATGGTGTGGACCCTCCACTTT
>TRBJ1-2|TRBV4-3|15|.|.
CASSQDTGRTYGYTF
TGCGCCAGCAGCCAAGATACCGGTAGAACTTATGGCTACACCTTC
>TRBJ1-5|TRBV28|15|TRBD1|few
CASSLGRGEHQPQHF
TGTGCCAGCAGTTTAGGCAGGGGGGAGCATCAGCCCCAGCATTTT
>TRBJ2-7|TRBV10-1|18|TRBD2|.
CASSESLGAGGFSYEQYF
TGCGCCAGCAGTGAGTCCCTAGGAGCGGGAGGGTTCTCCTACGAGCAGTACTTC
>TRBJ1-2|TRBV6-1|13|.|few
CASSSGLNYGYTF
TGTGCCAGCAGTTCGGGACTCAACTATGGCTACACCTTC
>TRBJ2-1|TRBV7-2|16|TRBD1|few
CASSSRRGQGINEQFF
TGTGCCAGCAGCAGTAGGAGGGGACAGGGTATCAATGAGCAGTTCTTC
>TRBJ2-5|TRBV7-9|16|TRBD1|.
CASSQRAWTGKETQYF
TGTGCCAGCAGCCAGAGGGCCTGGACAGGGAAAGAGACCCAGTACTTC
>TRBJ2-1|TRBV6-5|16|TRBD2|few
CASSYSSGTSYNEQFF
TGTGCCAGCAGTTACTCGAGCGGGACCTCCTACAATGAGCAGTTCTTC
>TRBJ2-1|TRBV28|14|.|.
CASHTGGAGNEQFF
TGTGCCAGCCACACTGGCGGGGCCGGGAATGAGCAGTTCTTC
>TRBJ2-3|TRBV29-1|15|TRBD2|.
CSVGAPSGSTDTQYF
TGCAGCGTTGGGGCCCCTAGCGGTAGCACAGATACGCAGTATTTT
>TRBJ2-7|TRBV28|13|.|.
CASFGGGRYEQYF
TGTGCCAGCTTTGGAGGGGGCAGGTACGAGCAGTACTTC
>TRBJ1-4|TRBV7-8|14|.|.
CASSLVTGGEKLFF
TGTGCCAGCAGCTTAGTGACGGGCGGGGAAAAACTGTTTTTT
>TRBJ2-2|TRBV29-1|14|TRBD2|.
CSAKPGLAGGELFF
TGCAGCGCAAAGCCGGGACTAGCCGGCGGGGAGCTGTTTTTT
>TRBJ2-4|TRBV7-2|13|.|medium-sized
CASSYSMRDIQYF
TGTGCCAGCAGTTATTCGATGAGAGACATTCAGTACTTC
>TRBJ2-4|TRBV7-2|14|.|.
CASSQQVAKNIQYF
TGTGCCAGCAGTCAACAGGTAGCCAAAAACATTCAGTACTTC
>TRBJ1-4|TRBV7-2|15|.|.
CASSPLEGGVEKLFF
TGTGCCAGCAGCCCCCTAGAGGGTGGCGTGGAAAAACTGTTTTTT
>TRBJ2-7|TRBV20-1|11|.|.
CSVKGSYEQYF
TGCAGTGTCAAGGGGTCCTACGAGCAGTACTTC
>TRBJ2-1|TRBV5-1|16|TRBD1|.
CASSLPRDSSYNEQFF
TGCGCCAGCAGCCTCCCCCGGGACAGCTCCTACAATGAGCAGTTCTTC
>TRBJ2-5|TRBV28|14|.|.
CASSLSVAQETQYF
TGTGCCAGCAGTTTATCGGTAGCTCAAGAGACCCAGTACTTC
>TRBJ1-2|TRBV28|15|.|.
CASSALVGREAGYTF
TGTGCCAGCAGTGCGCTGGTGGGTCGGGAGGCTGGCTACACCTTC
>TRBJ2-7|TRBV5-1|18|TRBD2|.
CASSLPLAGGPGSYEQYF
TGCGCCAGCAGCTTACCCCTAGCGGGAGGGCCGGGGTCCTACGAGCAGTACTTC
>TRBJ2-1|TRBV15|15|TRBD2|.
CATSRDFNGRNEQFF
TGTGCCACCAGCAGAGATTTTAACGGGAGGAATGAGCAGTTCTTC
>TRBJ2-2|TRBV19|16|TRBD2|.
CASSTGAGATTGELFF
TGTGCCAGTAGTACGGGAGCGGGAGCGACCACCGGGGAGCTGTTTTTT
>TRBJ2-1|TRBV30|16|.|.
CAWSVPGLDFYNEQFF
TGTGCCTGGAGTGTACCGGGACTGGATTTTTACAATGAGCAGTTCTTC